This T cell receptor (beta chain) was sequenced during a study of CD4 T cells in relation to SARS-CoV-2 and coronaviruses. Looking at the study overall: PBMCs were cultured with antigen for nine to ten days before TCR beta sequencing.

Generated by immunoSEQ multiplex PCR, the TCRdb table keeps only in-frame clones and is missing some. The table shows about 23,000 clones, with 76% occurring only once. Points on this clone: Its antigen is unknown.

The unexposed donors gave CD4+ T cells in about 2010-2019, prior to COVID-19. After nine to ten days of culture, CD4+ T cells were isolated. Testing used SARS-CoV-2 S/N and four cold-coronavirus spikes on unexposed-donor CD4+ T cells, cells permitting. The TCR sequence derives from a human donor in good health. Material: CD4+ T cells from PBMCs, cultured in vitro.

This chain's CDR3 is CASSLAPSGSLYEQYF. The CDR3 nucleotides read TGTGCCAGCAGCTTGGCTCCTAGCGGGAGTCTCTACGAGCAGTACTTC. The chain is built from TRBV5-6 and TRBJ2-7, with TRBD2 matching over 10 bases. V shed 0 bases and J 3 bases; nucleotides not matched to a gene: 6. The CDR3 has 16 residues. Germline lookup yields CDR1 SGHDT and CDR2 YYEEEE.